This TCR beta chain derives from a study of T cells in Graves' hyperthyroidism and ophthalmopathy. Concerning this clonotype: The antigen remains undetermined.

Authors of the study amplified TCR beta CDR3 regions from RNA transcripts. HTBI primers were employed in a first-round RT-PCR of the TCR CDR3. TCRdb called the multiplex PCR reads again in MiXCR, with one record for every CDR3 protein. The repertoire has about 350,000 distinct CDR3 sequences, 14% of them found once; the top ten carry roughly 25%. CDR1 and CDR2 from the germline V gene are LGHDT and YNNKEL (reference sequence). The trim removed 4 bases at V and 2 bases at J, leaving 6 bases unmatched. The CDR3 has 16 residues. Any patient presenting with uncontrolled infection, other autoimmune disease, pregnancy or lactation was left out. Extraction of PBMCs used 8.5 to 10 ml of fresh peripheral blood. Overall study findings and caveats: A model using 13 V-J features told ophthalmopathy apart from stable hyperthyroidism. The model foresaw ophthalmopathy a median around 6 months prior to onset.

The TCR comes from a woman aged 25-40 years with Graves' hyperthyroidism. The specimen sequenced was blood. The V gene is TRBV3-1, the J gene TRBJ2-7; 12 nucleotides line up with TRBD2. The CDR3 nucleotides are TGTGCCAGCAGCCCTAAGACTAGCGGGAGTCCCTACGAGCAGTACTTC. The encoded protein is CASSPKTSGSPYEQYF.